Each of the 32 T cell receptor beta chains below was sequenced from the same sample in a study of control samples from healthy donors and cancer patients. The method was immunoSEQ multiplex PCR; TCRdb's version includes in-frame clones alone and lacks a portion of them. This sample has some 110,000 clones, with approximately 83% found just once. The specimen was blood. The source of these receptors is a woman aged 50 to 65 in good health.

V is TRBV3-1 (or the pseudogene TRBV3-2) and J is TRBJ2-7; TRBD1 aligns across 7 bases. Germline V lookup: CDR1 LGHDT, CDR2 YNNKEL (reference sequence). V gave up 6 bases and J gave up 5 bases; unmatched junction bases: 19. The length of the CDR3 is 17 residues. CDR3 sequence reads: CASSPFLDHRGYDEQYF. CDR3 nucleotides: TGTGCCAGCAGTCCTTTCCTAGACCACAGGGGATATGACGAGCAGTACTTC.

The CDR3 is CASSQDWISGGSKSYEQYF. The CDR3 coding sequence is TGTGCCAGCAGCCAAGATTGGATTAGCGGGGGGAGTAAGTCCTACGAGCAGTACTTC. This chain links TRBV4-2 with TRBJ2-7; 10 bases agree with TRBD2. The germline V gene encodes CDR1 LGHNA and CDR2 YNFKEQ. The V segment lost 0 bases and the J segment 1 base; nucleotides outside the gene matches: 12. This CDR3 is built from 19 residues.

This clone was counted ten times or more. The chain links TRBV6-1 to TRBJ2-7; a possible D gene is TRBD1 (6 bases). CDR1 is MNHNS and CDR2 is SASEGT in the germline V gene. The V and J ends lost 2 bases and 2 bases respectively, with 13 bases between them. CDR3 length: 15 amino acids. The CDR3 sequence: CASSERWGPTYEQYF. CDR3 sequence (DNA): TGTGCCAGCAGTGAAAGGTGGGGGCCCACCTACGAGCAGTACTTC.

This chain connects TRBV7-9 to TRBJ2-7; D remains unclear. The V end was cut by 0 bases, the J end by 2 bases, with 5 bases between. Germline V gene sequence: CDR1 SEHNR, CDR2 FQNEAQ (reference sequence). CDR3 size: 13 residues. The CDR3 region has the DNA TGTGCCAGCAGCTTAGCAGGAGCCTACGAGCAGTACTTC. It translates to CASSLAGAYEQYF.

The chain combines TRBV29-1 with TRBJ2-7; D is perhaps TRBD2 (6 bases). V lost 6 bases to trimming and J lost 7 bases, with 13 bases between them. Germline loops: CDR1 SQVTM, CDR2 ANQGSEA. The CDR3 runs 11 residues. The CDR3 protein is CSVETSSEQYF. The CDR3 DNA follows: TGCAGCGTGGAAACTAGCTCAGAGCAGTACTTC.

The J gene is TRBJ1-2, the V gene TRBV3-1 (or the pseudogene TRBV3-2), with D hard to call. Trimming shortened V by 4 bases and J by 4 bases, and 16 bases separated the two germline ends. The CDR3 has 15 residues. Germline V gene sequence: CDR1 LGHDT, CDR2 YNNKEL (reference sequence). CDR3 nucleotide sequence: TGTGCCAGCAGCCCTTCGGATCTAGTGGGCTATGGCTACACCTTC. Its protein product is CASSPSDLVGYGYTF.

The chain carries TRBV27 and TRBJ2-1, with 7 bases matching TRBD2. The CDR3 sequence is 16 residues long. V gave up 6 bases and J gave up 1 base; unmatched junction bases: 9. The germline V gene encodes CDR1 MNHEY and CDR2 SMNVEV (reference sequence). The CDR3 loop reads CASSPTDSGSYNEQFF. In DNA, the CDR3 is TGTGCCAGCAGCCCAACGGATAGCGGGTCCTACAATGAGCAGTTCTTC.

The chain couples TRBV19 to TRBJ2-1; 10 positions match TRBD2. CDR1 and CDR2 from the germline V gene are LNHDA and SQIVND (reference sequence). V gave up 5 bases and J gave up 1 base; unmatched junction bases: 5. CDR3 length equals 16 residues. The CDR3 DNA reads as TGTGCCAGTAGTGAGCGGGGGGGCCATTCCTACAATGAGCAGTTCTTC. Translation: CASSERGGHSYNEQFF.

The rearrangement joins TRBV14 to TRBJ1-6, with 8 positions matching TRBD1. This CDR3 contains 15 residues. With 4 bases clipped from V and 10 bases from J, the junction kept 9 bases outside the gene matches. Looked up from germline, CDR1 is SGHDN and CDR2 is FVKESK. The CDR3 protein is CASSLIGQGNSPLHF. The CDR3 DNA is TGTGCCAGCAGCCTCATTGGACAGGGTAACTCACCCCTCCACTTT.

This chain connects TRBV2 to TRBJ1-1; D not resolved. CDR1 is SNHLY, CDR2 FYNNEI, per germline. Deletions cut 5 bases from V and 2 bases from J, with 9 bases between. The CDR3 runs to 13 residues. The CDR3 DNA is TGTGCCAGCAGTATAACACATAACACTGAAGCTTTCTTT. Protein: CASSITHNTEAFF.

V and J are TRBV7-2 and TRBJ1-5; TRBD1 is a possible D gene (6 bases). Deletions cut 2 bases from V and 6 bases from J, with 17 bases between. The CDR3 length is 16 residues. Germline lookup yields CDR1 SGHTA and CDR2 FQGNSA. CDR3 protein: CASSLLPGAYSQPQHF. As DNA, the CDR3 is TGTGCCAGCAGCTTATTGCCAGGGGCCTACTCTCAGCCCCAGCATTTT. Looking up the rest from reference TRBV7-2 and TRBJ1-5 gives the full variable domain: GAGVSQSPSNKVTEKGKDVELRCDPISGHTALYWYRQSLGQGLEFLIYFQGNSAPDKSGLPSDRFSAERTGGSVSTLTIQRTQQEDSAVYLCASSLLPGAYSQPQHFGDGTRLSIL.

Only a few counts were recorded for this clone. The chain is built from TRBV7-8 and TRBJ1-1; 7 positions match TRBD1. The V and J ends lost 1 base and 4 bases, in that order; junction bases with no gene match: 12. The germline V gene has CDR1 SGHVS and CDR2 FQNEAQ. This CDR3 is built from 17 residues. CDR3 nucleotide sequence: TGTGCCAGCAGCTTAGTCTCGATAGGGGGCATTGGCACTGAAGCTTTCTTT. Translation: CASSLVSIGGIGTEAFF.

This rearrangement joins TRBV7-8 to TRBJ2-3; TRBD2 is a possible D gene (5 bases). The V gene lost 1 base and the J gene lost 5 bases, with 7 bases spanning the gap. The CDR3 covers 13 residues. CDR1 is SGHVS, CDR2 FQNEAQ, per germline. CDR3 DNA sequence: TGTGCCAGCAGCTTAGAGACTAAAGATACGCAGTATTTT. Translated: CASSLETKDTQYF.

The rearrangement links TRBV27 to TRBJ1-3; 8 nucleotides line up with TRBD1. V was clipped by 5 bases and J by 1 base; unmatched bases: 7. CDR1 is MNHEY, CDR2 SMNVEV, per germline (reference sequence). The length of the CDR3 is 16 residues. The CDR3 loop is CASSAHRGWSGNTIYF. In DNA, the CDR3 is TGTGCCAGCAGTGCCCACAGGGGGTGGTCTGGAAACACCATATATTTT.

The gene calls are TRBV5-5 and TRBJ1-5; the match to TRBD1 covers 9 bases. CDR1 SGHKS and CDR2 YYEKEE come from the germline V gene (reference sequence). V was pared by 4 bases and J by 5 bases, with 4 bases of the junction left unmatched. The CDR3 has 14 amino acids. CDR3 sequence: CASSVRTGDQPQHF. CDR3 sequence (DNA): TGTGCCAGCAGCGTGCGGACAGGGGATCAGCCCCAGCATTTT. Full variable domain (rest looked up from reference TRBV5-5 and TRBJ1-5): DAGVTQSPTHLIKTRGQQVTLRCSPISGHKSVSWYQQVLGQGPQFIFQYYEKEERGRGNFPDRFSARQFPNYSSELNVNALLLGDSALYLCASSVRTGDQPQHFGDGTRLSIL.

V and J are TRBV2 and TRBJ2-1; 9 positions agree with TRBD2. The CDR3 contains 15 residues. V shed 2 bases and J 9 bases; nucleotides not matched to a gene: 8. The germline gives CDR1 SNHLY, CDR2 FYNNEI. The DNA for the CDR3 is TGTGCCAGCAGTGAAAGTGCGGGGGGGCGTGGTGAGCAGTTCTTC. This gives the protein CASSESAGGRGEQFF.

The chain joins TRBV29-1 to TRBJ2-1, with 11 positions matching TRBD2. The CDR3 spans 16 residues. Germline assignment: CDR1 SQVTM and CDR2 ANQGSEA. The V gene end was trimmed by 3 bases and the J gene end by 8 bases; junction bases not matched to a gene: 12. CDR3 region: CSVETSGKAAVDEQFF. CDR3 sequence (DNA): TGCAGCGTTGAGACTAGCGGGAAGGCCGCCGTCGATGAGCAGTTCTTC.

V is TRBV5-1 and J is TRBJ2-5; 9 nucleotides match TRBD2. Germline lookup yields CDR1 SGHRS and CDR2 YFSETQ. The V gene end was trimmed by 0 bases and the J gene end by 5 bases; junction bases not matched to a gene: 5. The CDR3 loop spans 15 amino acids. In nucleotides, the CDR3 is TGCGCCAGCAGCTTGGAGGCGGGGGGGCACGAGACCCAGTACTTC. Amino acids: CASSLEAGGHETQYF.

CDR3 residues: CASSLKQGLPGELFF. The CDR3 DNA reads as TGTGCCAGCAGCTTGAAACAGGGATTGCCCGGGGAGCTGTTTTTT. This chain uses TRBV5-4 with TRBJ2-2; a possible D gene is TRBD1 (6 bases). Germline CDR1 SGHNT, CDR2 YYREEE (reference sequence). The ends were cut back, 1 base at V and 6 bases at J, with 13 bases in the middle. The CDR3 totals 15 residues.

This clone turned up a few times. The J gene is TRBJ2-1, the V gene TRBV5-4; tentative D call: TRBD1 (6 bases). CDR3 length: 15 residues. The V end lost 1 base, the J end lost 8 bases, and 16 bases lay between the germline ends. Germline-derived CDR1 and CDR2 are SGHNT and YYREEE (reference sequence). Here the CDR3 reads CASSLSGAMRDEQFF. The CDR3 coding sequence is TGTGCCAGCAGCTTGTCAGGGGCCATGAGGGATGAGCAGTTCTTC.

CDR3: CASSNDRGRSNSPLHF. DNA of the CDR3: TGTGCCAGCAGCAACGACAGGGGACGGAGTAATTCACCCCTCCACTTT. The chain couples TRBV5-6 to TRBJ1-6, with TRBD1 identical over 8 bases. The CDR3 contains 16 residues. V lost 4 bases and J lost 6; bases outside the gene matches: 9. Germline CDR1 and CDR2: SGHDT and YYEEEE.

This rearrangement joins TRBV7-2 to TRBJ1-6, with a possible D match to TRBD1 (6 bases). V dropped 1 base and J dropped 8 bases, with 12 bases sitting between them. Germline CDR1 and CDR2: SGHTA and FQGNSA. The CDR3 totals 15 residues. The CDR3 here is CASSLERQVYSPLHF. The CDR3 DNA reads TGTGCCAGCAGCTTAGAGAGACAGGTTTATTCACCCCTCCACTTT.

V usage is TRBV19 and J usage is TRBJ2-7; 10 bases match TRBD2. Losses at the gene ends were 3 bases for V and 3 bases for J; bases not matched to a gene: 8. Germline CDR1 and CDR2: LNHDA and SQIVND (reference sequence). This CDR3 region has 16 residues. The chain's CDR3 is CASSIGLSGGLYEQYF. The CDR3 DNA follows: TGTGCCAGTAGTATCGGACTTAGCGGGGGGCTCTACGAGCAGTACTTC.

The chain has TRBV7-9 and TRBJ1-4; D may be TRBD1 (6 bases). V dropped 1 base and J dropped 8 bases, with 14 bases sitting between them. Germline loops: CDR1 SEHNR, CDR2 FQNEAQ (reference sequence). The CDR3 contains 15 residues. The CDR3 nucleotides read TGTGCCAGCAGCTTAGGGGCTGGGGGCAGGGAAAAACTGTTTTTT. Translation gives CASSLGAGGREKLFF.

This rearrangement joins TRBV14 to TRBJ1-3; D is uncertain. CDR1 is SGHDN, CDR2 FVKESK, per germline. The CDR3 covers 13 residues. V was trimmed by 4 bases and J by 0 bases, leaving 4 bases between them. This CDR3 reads CASSLSSGNTIYF. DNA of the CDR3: TGTGCCAGCAGCCTGAGCTCTGGAAACACCATATATTTT. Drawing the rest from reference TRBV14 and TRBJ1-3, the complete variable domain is EAGVTQFPSHSVIEKGQTVTLRCDPISGHDNLYWYRRVMGKEIKFLLHFVKESKQDESGMPNNRFLAERTGGTYSTLKVQPAELEDSGVYFCASSLSSGNTIYFGEGSWLTVV.

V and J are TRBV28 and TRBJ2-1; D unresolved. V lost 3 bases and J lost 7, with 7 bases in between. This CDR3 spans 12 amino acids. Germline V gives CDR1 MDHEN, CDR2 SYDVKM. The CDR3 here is CASSFGDNEQFF. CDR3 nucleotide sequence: TGTGCCAGCAGTTTTGGAGATAATGAGCAGTTCTTC.

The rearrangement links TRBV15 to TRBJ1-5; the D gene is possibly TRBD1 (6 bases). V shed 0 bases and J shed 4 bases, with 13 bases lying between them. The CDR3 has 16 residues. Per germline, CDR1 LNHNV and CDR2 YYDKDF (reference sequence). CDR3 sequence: CATSRDQGPPNQPQHF. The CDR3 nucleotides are TGTGCCACCAGCAGAGATCAGGGGCCCCCAAATCAGCCCCAGCATTTT.

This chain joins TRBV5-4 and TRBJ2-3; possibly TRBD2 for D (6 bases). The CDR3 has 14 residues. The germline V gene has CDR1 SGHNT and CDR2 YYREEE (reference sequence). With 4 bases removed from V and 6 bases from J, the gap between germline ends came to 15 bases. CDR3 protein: CASSLGLAPDTQYF. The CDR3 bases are TGTGCCAGCAGCCTGGGACTGGCTCCGGATACGCAGTATTTT.

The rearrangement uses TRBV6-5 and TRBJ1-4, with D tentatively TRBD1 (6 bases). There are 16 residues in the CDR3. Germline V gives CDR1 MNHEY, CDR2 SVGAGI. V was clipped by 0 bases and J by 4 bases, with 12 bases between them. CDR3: CASSYSPGQFNEKLFF. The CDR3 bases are TGTGCCAGCAGTTACTCGCCAGGACAGTTTAATGAAAAACTGTTTTTT.

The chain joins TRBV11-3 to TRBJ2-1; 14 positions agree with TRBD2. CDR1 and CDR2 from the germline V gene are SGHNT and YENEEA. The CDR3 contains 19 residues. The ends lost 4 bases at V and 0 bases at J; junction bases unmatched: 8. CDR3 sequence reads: CASSSKGLAGGSSYNEQFF. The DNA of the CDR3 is TGTGCCAGCAGCTCGAAAGGACTAGCGGGGGGAAGCTCCTACAATGAGCAGTTCTTC.

The CDR3 DNA reads TGTGCCAGCAGCCAATTCACAGGGGGCAGTAAGCAGTTCTTC. Its translation is CASSQFTGGSKQFF. V usage is TRBV7-3 and J usage is TRBJ2-1, with 9 bases that match TRBD1. The CDR3 is 14 amino acids. Germline-derived CDR1 and CDR2 are SGHTA and FQGTGA. Losses at the gene ends were 5 bases for V and 11 bases for J; bases not matched to a gene: 10.

CDR3 residues: CASSPSGGGSYNEQFF. The DNA for the CDR3 is TGTGCCAGCAGCCCCTCGGGAGGCGGCTCCTACAATGAGCAGTTCTTC. The chain is built from TRBV5-4 and TRBJ2-1, with 7 nucleotides matching TRBD2. The CDR3 contains 16 residues. The V gene end was trimmed by 4 bases and the J gene end by 0 bases; junction bases not matched to a gene: 7. Germline V lookup: CDR1 SGHNT, CDR2 YYREEE (reference sequence).